This is a list of T cell receptor beta chains from one sample in a study of blood T cell repertoires in COVID-19. Sequenced by immunoSEQ multiplex PCR; TCRdb stores in-frame clones only, minus some. Of approximately 270,000 clones in the sample, 80% to 90% were seen once. The sequenced sample was peripheral blood. These receptors were collected from a man aged 25 to 40 with acute or convalescent COVID-19. The CDR3 runs from the conserved cysteine through the conserved F or W. The order of the fields is CDR3 protein, CDR3 DNA, D gene, V gene, clone size, J gene. A D gene is named only where the DNA matches it firmly. Expanded clones get a size class; other rows say once, few or many, or leave the size out.

CASSEGLGRYQPQHF	TGTGCCAGCAGTGAAGGTCTCGGGAGATATCAGCCCCAGCATTTT	.	TRBV6-1	many	TRBJ1-5
CASSPSGVNTEAFF	TGTGCCAGCTCACCATCAGGGGTGAACACTGAAGCTTTCTTT	.	TRBV18	.	TRBJ1-1
CASMGNQGGVQYF	TGCGCCAGCATGGGAAATCAGGGCGGAGTGCAGTACTTC	.	TRBV5-1	.	TRBJ2-7
CASSSYRDRAYEQYF	TGTGCCAGCAGCTCTTACCGGGACAGGGCCTACGAGCAGTACTTC	TRBD1	TRBV7-9	.	TRBJ2-7
CASQTGGSGGELFF	TGTGCCAGCCAAACAGGGGGCAGTGGCGGGGAGCTGTTTTTT	TRBD1	TRBV28	.	TRBJ2-2
CASSYGEETQYF	TGTGCCAGCAGCTACGGGGAAGAGACCCAGTACTTC	.	TRBV2	.	TRBJ2-5
CASSQGLAGQPYGYTF	TGTGCCAGCAGCCAAGGTCTCGCGGGACAGCCTTATGGCTACACCTTC	TRBD1	TRBV3-1/TRBV3-2	.	TRBJ1-2
CASSQVGSSGNTIYF	TGTGCCAGCAGCCAAGTAGGGAGCTCTGGAAACACCATATATTTT	.	TRBV3-1/TRBV3-2	few	TRBJ1-3
CASSLRGGMDYF	TGTGCCAGCAGTTTAAGAGGGGGCATGGACTACTTC	TRBD1	TRBV28	.	TRBJ2-7
CSVGLNQYNEQFF	TGCAGCGTTGGGCTGAACCAGTACAATGAGCAGTTCTTC	.	TRBV29-1	once	TRBJ2-1
CACRGLGANVLTF	TGTGCCTGCCGGGGGTTGGGGGCCAACGTCCTGACTTTC	.	TRBV30	.	TRBJ2-6
CASSPGGLSEQYF	TGTGCCAGCAGCCCTGGGGGCCTATCCGAGCAGTACTTC	.	TRBV14	.	TRBJ2-7
CAWIPGGIPGVNYGYTF	TGTGCCTGGATCCCGGGGGGGATACCCGGAGTTAACTATGGCTACACCTTC	.	TRBV30	.	TRBJ1-2
CASSLRTDTGELFF	TGTGCCAGCAGCCTTCGGACAGACACCGGGGAGCTGTTTTTT	.	TRBV7-6	.	TRBJ2-2
CAWSVLWGQGGYTF	TGTGCCTGGAGTGTACTCTGGGGTCAGGGAGGCTACACCTTC	.	TRBV30	.	TRBJ1-2
CASSYTQGEKLFF	TGTGCCAGCAGCTATACGCAGGGGGAAAAACTGTTTTTT	.	TRBV6-5	.	TRBJ1-4
CAISGPPRSPLHF	TGTGCCATCAGTGGACCCCCGAGGTCACCCCTCCACTTT	.	TRBV10-3	once	TRBJ1-6
CASSQDVQTGAYGYTF	TGTGCCAGCAGCCAAGATGTCCAGACAGGCGCATATGGCTACACCTTC	.	TRBV14	few	TRBJ1-2
CASSLNGQSYGELFF	TGTGCCAGCAGCTTAAACGGACAGAGCTACGGGGAGCTGTTTTTT	.	TRBV11-3	.	TRBJ2-2
CASSGGLAREETQYF	TGCGCCAGCAGCGGGGGACTAGCCCGAGAGGAGACCCAGTACTTC	TRBD2	TRBV5-1	.	TRBJ2-5
CATSETGTSGRVTGELFF	TGTGCCACCAGTGAAACTGGGACTAGCGGGAGGGTCACCGGGGAGCTGTTTTTT	TRBD2	TRBV24-1	.	TRBJ2-2
CASSSGQGIYEQYF	TGCGCCAGCAGCTCGGGACAGGGAATCTACGAGCAGTACTTC	TRBD1	TRBV5-1	.	TRBJ2-7
CASSLVPSDPYEQYF	TGTGCCAGCAGCTTAGTGCCTAGCGACCCCTACGAGCAGTACTTC	.	TRBV11-2	.	TRBJ2-7
CASSLFGPGELFF	TGTGCCAGCAGTTTGTTCGGTCCCGGGGAGCTGTTTTTT	.	TRBV12-3/TRBV12-4	.	TRBJ2-2
CATSDSAGGRQPQHF	TGTGCCACCAGTGATTCCGCAGGGGGAAGGCAGCCCCAGCATTTT	TRBD1	TRBV24-1	.	TRBJ1-5
CASSPPGDWEKLFF	TGCGCCAGCAGCCCTCCAGGGGATTGGGAAAAACTGTTTTTT	.	TRBV5-1	.	TRBJ1-4
CASSLVPGLDYGYTF	TGCGCCAGCAGCTTGGTACCAGGGCTAGACTATGGCTACACCTTC	.	TRBV5-1	.	TRBJ1-2
CAISDPTSTGTGRNTIYF	TGTGCCATCAGTGACCCCACATCGACCGGGACAGGGAGAAACACCATATATTTT	TRBD1	TRBV10-3	.	TRBJ1-3
CASSPDRDHSPLHF	TGTGCCAGCTCACCCGACAGGGACCATTCACCCCTCCACTTT	TRBD1	TRBV18	once	TRBJ1-6